The 28 T cell receptor beta chains listed next were all sequenced from one sample in a study of cytomegalovirus exposure and HLA in healthy donors. Libraries were prepared by immunoSEQ multiplex PCR; TCRdb keeps only in-frame clonotypes and omits some of them. In the table there are some 250,000 clones, 90% of which are singletons. The source material was PBMCs. Receptors were obtained from a woman aged 18-29 years in good health and CMV-seronegative.

The chain carries TRBV6-5 and TRBJ2-7, with TRBD2 matching 8 bases. This CDR3 spans 13 amino acids. Trimming removed 7 bases from V and 3 bases from J; junction bases left unmatched: 5. Looked up from germline, CDR1 is MNHEY and CDR2 is SVGAGI. The CDR3 sequence is CASNGGAFYEQYF. In DNA, the CDR3 is TGTGCCAGCAACGGGGGGGCATTCTACGAGCAGTACTTC.

V usage is TRBV5-1 and J usage is TRBJ1-2; D is unresolved. The CDR3 runs 17 residues. Germline CDR1 and CDR2: SGHRS and YFSETQ. Trimming shortened V by 0 bases and J by 3 bases, and 18 bases separated the two germline ends. The CDR3 sequence is CASSLGGLVESHYGYTF. The DNA of the CDR3 is TGCGCCAGCAGCTTGGGAGGTCTAGTTGAGAGTCACTATGGCTACACCTTC.

The V call is TRBV5-1, the J call TRBJ2-5; possibly TRBD1 for D (6 bases). Germline assignment: CDR1 SGHRS and CDR2 YFSETQ. Trimming cost V 0 bases and J 4 bases, with 10 bases left between them. The CDR3 is 14 amino acids. Written as DNA, the CDR3 is TGCGCCAGCAGCTTGGGGGGGCCGGGAGAGACCCAGTACTTC. It yields the protein CASSLGGPGETQYF.

CDR3 nucleotides: TGCGCCAGCAGCCAAGACCGGTCGACGGGGATTAGGCGCTACACCTTC. Its translation: CASSQDRSTGIRRYTF. The V gene is TRBV4-3, the J gene TRBJ1-2; D gene unclear. Trimming left V 0 bases short and J 9 bases short, with 20 bases between. Germline loops: CDR1 LGHNA, CDR2 YSLEER. This CDR3 spans 16 amino acids.

The chain employs TRBV7-9 and TRBJ1-2; D is uncertain. Trimming stripped 9 bases from V and 4 bases from J, with 9 bases between. The CDR3 consists of 11 residues. Germline V CDR1 and CDR2: SEHNR, FQNEAQ (reference sequence). The chain's CDR3 is CASTAPYGYTF. CDR3 nucleotides: TGTGCCAGTACAGCTCCCTATGGCTACACCTTC. Full variable domain (missing parts from reference TRBV7-9 and TRBJ1-2): DTGVSQNPRHKITKRGQNVTFRCDPISEHNRLYWYRQTLGQGPEFLTYFQNEAQLEKSRLLSDRFSAERPKGSFSTLEIQRTEQGDSAMYLCASTAPYGYTFGSGTRLTVV.

This sequence joins TRBV10-3 and TRBJ1-2; TRBD1 matches at 7 bases. The CDR3 loop spans 15 amino acids. V gave up 0 bases and J gave up 6 bases; unmatched junction bases: 7. Germline assignment: CDR1 ENHRY and CDR2 SYGVKD. The DNA of the CDR3 is TGTGCCATCAGTGAGTCGCGACAGGGTCGGAATGGCTACACCTTC. Its protein is CAISESRQGRNGYTF.

This chain joins TRBV7-3 and TRBJ2-3; maybe TRBD2 (6 bases). CDR3 length equals 15 residues. Between the trimmed V and J ends, which lost 6 bases and 0 bases, there was a span of 13 bases. CDR1 and CDR2 (germline): SGHTA, FQGTGA. The CDR3 coding sequence is TGTGCCAGCAGTGAGGAGGGGTCCAGCACAGATACGCAGTATTTT. Amino acid sequence: CASSEEGSSTDTQYF.

This clone was counted once. V gene TRBV7-2 combines with J gene TRBJ2-1; D is unresolved. The CDR3 runs to 15 residues. V was trimmed by 5 bases and J by 2 bases, leaving 13 bases between them. Germline CDR1 is SGHTA and CDR2 is FQGNSA. CDR3 in DNA: TGTGCCAGCAGCCGCCCCGGGTCGCCCTACAATGAGCAGTTCTTC. Amino acid sequence: CASSRPGSPYNEQFF.

This chain connects TRBV11-2 to TRBJ1-3; D is undetermined. This CDR3 spans 13 amino acids. Germline values: CDR1 SGHAT, CDR2 FQNNGV. The V end was cut by 3 bases, the J end by 3 bases, with 6 bases between. The DNA for the CDR3 is TGTGCCAGCAGCTTTCTCAGTGGAAACACCATATATTTT. It codes for CASSFLSGNTIYF.

The chain recombines TRBV7-2 with TRBJ2-7, with 7 bases matching TRBD2. The V gene end was trimmed by 1 base and the J gene end by 0 bases; junction bases not matched to a gene: 9. The germline gives CDR1 SGHTA, CDR2 FQGNSA. The CDR3 contains 17 residues. The CDR3 region has the DNA TGTGCCAGCAGCTTAGTTGCAGCGGGGAGTTCCTCCTACGAGCAGTACGTC. It encodes CASSLVAAGSSSYEQYV.

The CDR3 sequence: CASSARQRDTDTQYF. The CDR3, as DNA: TGTGCCAGCAGTGCTCGCCAGCGGGACACAGATACGCAGTATTTT. The chain has TRBV6-1 and TRBJ2-3; 7 nucleotides agree with TRBD2. The V and J ends lost 4 bases and 2 bases, in that order; junction bases with no gene match: 6. Per the germline V gene, CDR1 is MNHNS and CDR2 is SASEGT. CDR3 size: 15 residues.

In its sample, this clone was seen a few times. Other DNA sequences within the sample encode an identical CDR3. CDR3 amino acids: CASSPGQSYGYTF. CDR3 in DNA: TGTGCCAGCAGCCCGGGACAGTCCTATGGCTACACCTTC. The rearrangement uses TRBV11-2 and TRBJ1-2; 7 bases fit TRBD1. The germline V gene has CDR1 SGHAT and CDR2 FQNNGV. Losses at the gene ends were 5 bases for V and 4 bases for J; bases not matched to a gene: 4. This CDR3 spans 13 amino acids.

This chain links TRBV28 with TRBJ1-5; D possibly corresponds to TRBD1 (5 bases). The CDR3 covers 12 residues. The ends were cut back, 9 bases at V and 5 bases at J, with 11 bases in the middle. Germline-derived CDR1 and CDR2 are MDHEN and SYDVKM. CDR3: CASSGGDQPQHF. The CDR3 DNA sequence: TGTGCCAGTAGTGGGGGGGATCAGCCCCAGCATTTT.

The chain couples TRBV27 to TRBJ2-2; 7 positions agree with TRBD1. Germline V lookup: CDR1 MNHEY, CDR2 SMNVEV (reference sequence). This CDR3 is built from 13 residues. V gave up 8 bases and J gave up 6 bases; unmatched junction bases: 6. The CDR3 nucleotides are TGTGCCAGCGGGACAGCGAGCCCCGGGGAGCTGTTTTTT. As protein: CASGTASPGELFF.

The chain links TRBV6-5 to TRBJ2-5; D possibly corresponds to TRBD1 (5 bases). Trimming stripped 8 bases from V and 2 bases from J, with 12 bases between. CDR3 length: 13 residues. From germline, CDR1 is MNHEY and CDR2 SVGAGI. CDR3 sequence (DNA): TGTGCCAGCTCCAGACAGACACAAGAGACCCAGTACTTC. It codes for CASSRQTQETQYF.

The J gene is TRBJ1-1, the V gene TRBV2; D is undetermined. V gave up 2 bases and J gave up 8 bases, with 6 bases separating them. Germline lookup yields CDR1 SNHLY and CDR2 FYNNEI. CDR3 length: 11 amino acids. CDR3: CASSEFLEAFF. The CDR3 DNA is TGTGCCAGCAGTGAATTCCTAGAAGCTTTCTTT.

In nucleotides, the CDR3 is TGTGCCAGTATCCCCTCGGACAGGCACTATGGCTACACCTTC. Protein sequence: CASIPSDRHYGYTF. The rearrangement uses TRBV19 and TRBJ1-2; TRBD1 aligns across 7 bases. V gave up 7 bases and J gave up 3 bases; unmatched junction bases: 8. Germline values: CDR1 LNHDA, CDR2 SQIVND (reference sequence). This CDR3 spans 14 amino acids.

V and J are TRBV7-9 and TRBJ2-7; 8 nucleotides agree with TRBD1. V dropped 5 bases and J dropped 2; count of bases not matched to a gene: 5. Germline V gene data show CDR1 as SEHNR and CDR2 as FQNEAQ (reference sequence). The length of the CDR3 is 14 residues. The CDR3 spells CASSPDRGTYEQYF. The CDR3 DNA sequence: TGTGCCAGCAGCCCCGACAGGGGAACCTACGAGCAGTACTTC.

V gene TRBV9 combines with J gene TRBJ2-5; maybe TRBD2 (6 bases). The CDR3 runs 18 residues. CDR1 and CDR2 (germline): SGDLS, YYNGEE. Trimming pared 6 bases from V and 1 base from J, leaving 25 bases between. CDR3 in amino acids: CASTPLWTGDSRQETQYF. The CDR3, as DNA: TGTGCCAGCACCCCCCTCTGGACGGGGGATTCCCGCCAAGAGACCCAGTACTTC.

The V gene is TRBV5-5, the J gene TRBJ1-4; D uncertain. The CDR3 loop spans 14 amino acids. V gave up 5 bases and J gave up 8 bases, with 16 bases separating them. Germline V gene data show CDR1 as SGHKS and CDR2 as YYEKEE (reference sequence). CDR3 loop: CASSTAGDLEKLFF. CDR3 DNA: TGTGCCAGCAGTACTGCGGGTGATTTGGAAAAACTGTTTTTT.

The chain links TRBV5-1 to TRBJ2-1, with 11 nucleotides matching TRBD2. With V trimmed by 6 bases and J by 0 bases, 8 bases remained unmatched. The CDR3 loop spans 17 amino acids. Germline lookup yields CDR1 SGHRS and CDR2 YFSETQ. This CDR3 reads CASTLAGGISSYNEQFF. DNA of the CDR3: TGCGCCAGCACCCTAGCGGGGGGTATTAGCTCCTACAATGAGCAGTTCTTC.

The chain combines TRBV20-1 with TRBJ1-2; D unresolved. This CDR3 comprises 10 residues. V shed 6 bases and J shed 2 bases, with 4 bases lying between them. Per germline, CDR1 DFQATT and CDR2 SNEGSKA (reference sequence). The CDR3 DNA is TGCAGTGCCTTCAACTATGGCTACACCTTC. Encoded protein: CSAFNYGYTF.

This clone appeared a single time. V and J are TRBV27 and TRBJ2-1; 11 bases agree with TRBD2. In germline, CDR1 is MNHEY, CDR2 SMNVEV (reference sequence). The CDR3 sequence is 15 residues long. V lost 1 base to trimming and J lost 5 bases; unmatched junction nucleotides: 1. This chain's CDR3 is CASSLLAGGDNEQFF. CDR3 sequence (DNA): TGTGCCAGCAGTTTATTAGCGGGGGGGGACAATGAGCAGTTCTTC.

V and J are TRBV5-1 and TRBJ2-3, with 9 bases fitting TRBD1. This CDR3 has 14 residues. Per the germline V gene, CDR1 is SGHRS and CDR2 is YFSETQ. With V trimmed by 4 bases and J by 5 bases, 5 bases remained unmatched. The CDR3: CASSTQGAGDTQYF. The CDR3 DNA reads TGCGCCAGCAGCACACAGGGGGCTGGAGATACGCAGTATTTT.

The CDR3: CASSLLEGLRSNQPQHF. CDR3 coding DNA: TGTGCCAGCAGCTTATTGGAGGGGTTGCGGAGCAATCAGCCCCAGCATTTT. The rearrangement joins TRBV7-8 to TRBJ1-5; tentative D call: TRBD1 (5 bases). This CDR3 comprises 17 residues. CDR1 is SGHVS and CDR2 is FQNEAQ in the germline V gene. V lost 2 bases and J lost 1, with 15 bases in between. The whole variable domain, filled in from reference TRBV7-8 and TRBJ1-5, reads GAGVSQSPRYKVAKRGQDVALRCDPISGHVSLFWYQQALGQGPEFLTYFQNEAQLDKSGLPSDRFFAERPEGSVSTLKIQRTQQEDSAVYLCASSLLEGLRSNQPQHFGDGTRLSIL.

Here the CDR3 DNA reads TGCGCCAGCAGTGAGTCGGGACAGGGTCCCTACGAGCAGTACTTC. It translates to CASSESGQGPYEQYF. V gene TRBV10-2 combines with J gene TRBJ2-7, with 9 bases fitting TRBD1. V shed 0 bases and J 2 bases; nucleotides not matched to a gene: 2. The CDR3 contains 15 residues. From germline, CDR1 is WSHSY and CDR2 SAAADI.

As to this clone: In the same sample, other DNA sequences code for this CDR3. CDR3 sequence: CASSLTGNTEAFF. In DNA, the CDR3 is TGCGCCAGCAGCTTAACAGGGAACACTGAAGCTTTCTTT. The chain is built from TRBV5-1 and TRBJ1-1; weak D call: TRBD1 (5 bases). Germline V lookup: CDR1 SGHRS, CDR2 YFSETQ. Trimming removed 2 bases from V and 1 base from J, with 6 bases in between. This CDR3 has 13 residues.

V and J are TRBV7-5 and TRBJ2-7; the table's D call, TRBD1, has no DNA check behind it. TRBV7-5 is flagged as a pseudogene. The CDR3 is 15 amino acids. The CDR3 DNA is TGTGCCAGAAGATTCCGGGACAGGCAAGACTACGAGCAGTACTTC. Translating gives CARRFRDRQDYEQYF.